This TCR beta chain comes out of a study of monozygotic twins with inflammatory bowel disease. The study, taken as a whole, reports: Part of the variability in patient repertoires may have come from differing immunosuppressive treatments.

Template-switch reactions added UMIs with a 6-nucleotide sample barcode. For each CDR3 protein, TCRdb gives one entry from its re-call of the 5' RACE reads, without DNA. This sample carries about 450,000 distinct CDR3 sequences, with 2% to 2.5% going to the ten biggest clones. Regarding this clonotype: Its antigen remains unidentified.

Total RNA isolation used whole blood (no T cell sorting was performed). The CDR3 contains 16 residues. Per germline, CDR1 MNHEY and CDR2 SVGAGI. This TCR derives from a human donor with ulcerative colitis or Crohn's disease, or a healthy co-twin of an affected twin (not recorded which). Sequencing was carried out using blood. The chain links TRBV6-5 to TRBJ2-7; TCRdb designates TRBD1, a call that cannot be tested without DNA. The CDR3 reads CASSYPGQGGAYEQYF.